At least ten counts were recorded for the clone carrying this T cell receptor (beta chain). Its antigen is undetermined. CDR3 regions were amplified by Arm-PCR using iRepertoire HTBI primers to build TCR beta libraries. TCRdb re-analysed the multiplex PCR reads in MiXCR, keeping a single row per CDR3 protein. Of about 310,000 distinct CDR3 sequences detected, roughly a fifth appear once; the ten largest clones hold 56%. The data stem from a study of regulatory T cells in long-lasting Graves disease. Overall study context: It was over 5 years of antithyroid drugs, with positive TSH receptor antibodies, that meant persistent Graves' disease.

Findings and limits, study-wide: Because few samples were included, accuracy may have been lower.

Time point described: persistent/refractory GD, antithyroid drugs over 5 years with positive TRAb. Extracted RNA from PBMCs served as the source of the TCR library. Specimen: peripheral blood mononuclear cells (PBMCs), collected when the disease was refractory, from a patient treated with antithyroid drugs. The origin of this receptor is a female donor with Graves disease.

CDR3 loop: CASSSRGGDTEAFF. Here the CDR3 DNA reads TGTGCCAGCAGCTCAAGGGGGGGGGACACTGAAGCTTTCTTT. The chain recombines TRBV11-1 with TRBJ1-1; possible D gene TRBD1, 6 bases. Germline V lookup: CDR1 SGHAT, CDR2 FQDESV (reference sequence). The V end was cut by 4 bases, the J end by 3 bases, with 12 bases between. The CDR3 runs 14 residues. The whole variable domain, remainder taken from reference TRBV11-1 and TRBJ1-1, is EAEVAQSPRYKITEKSQAVAFWCDPISGHATLYWYRQILGQGPELLVQFQDESVVDDSQLPKDRFSAERLKGVDSTLKIQPAELGDSAMYLCASSSRGGDTEAFFGQGTRLTVV.